The clone carrying this T cell receptor beta chain was recorded once. The CDR3 contains 14 residues. The sample originates from a study of blood T cell repertoires in COVID-19. Across the study: Recovered status applied to Cohort 3 donors who had two consecutive negative PCRs. It also applied to those with clearance or with symptom resolution.

Profiling relied on immunoSEQ multiplex PCR, and the TCRdb table lists in-frame clones only, not all of them. The top ten hold 7% to 8.5% of the sample, which has fewer than 250,000 clones, over 75% seen once. Material: PBMCs or T cells enriched from blood (not recorded which). V is TRBV21-1 and J is TRBJ1-6; no DNA check was done on the table's D call, TRBD1. TRBV21-1 is reported as a pseudogene. The clonotype was recovered from a young man in a cohort exposed to, infected with or recovered from COVID-19 (not recorded which). The CDR3 DNA reads TGTGCCAGCACCAATCGACAGGGAGGTTCACCCCTCCACTTT. Amino acids: CASTNRQGGSPLHF.